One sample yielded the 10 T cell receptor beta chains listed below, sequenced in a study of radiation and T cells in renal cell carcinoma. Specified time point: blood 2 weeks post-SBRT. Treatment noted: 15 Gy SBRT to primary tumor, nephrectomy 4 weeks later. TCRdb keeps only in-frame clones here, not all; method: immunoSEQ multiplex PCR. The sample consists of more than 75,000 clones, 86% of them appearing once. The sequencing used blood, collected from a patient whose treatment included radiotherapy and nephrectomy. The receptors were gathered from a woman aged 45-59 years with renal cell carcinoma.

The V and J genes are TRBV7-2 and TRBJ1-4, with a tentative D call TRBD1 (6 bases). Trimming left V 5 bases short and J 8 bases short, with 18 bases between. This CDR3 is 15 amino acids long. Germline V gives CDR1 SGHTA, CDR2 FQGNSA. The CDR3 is CASSPPEGGREKLFF. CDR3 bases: TGTGCCAGCAGCCCCCCTGAGGGGGGCCGGGAAAAACTGTTTTTT. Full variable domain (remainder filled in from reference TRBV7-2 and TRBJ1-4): GAGVSQSPSNKVTEKGKDVELRCDPISGHTALYWYRQSLGQGLEFLIYFQGNSAPDKSGLPSDRFSAERTGGSVSTLTIQRTQQEDSAVYLCASSPPEGGREKLFFGSGTQLSVL.

In nucleotides, the CDR3 is TGTGCCAGCAGTGATAGCAATCAGCCCCAGCATTTT. Translated, it gives CASSDSNQPQHF. The chain has TRBV6-6 and TRBJ1-5; D is undetermined. CDR1 and CDR2 (germline): MNHNY, SVGAGI (reference sequence). V lost 5 bases and J 0 bases, leaving 2 bases between the germline ends. The CDR3 consists of 12 residues.

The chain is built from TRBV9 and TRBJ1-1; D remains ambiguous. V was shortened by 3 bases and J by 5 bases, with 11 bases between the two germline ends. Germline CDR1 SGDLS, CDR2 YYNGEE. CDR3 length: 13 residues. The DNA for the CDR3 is TGTGCCAGCAGCGCGACCGTAGGGACTGAAGCTTTCTTT. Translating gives CASSATVGTEAFF.

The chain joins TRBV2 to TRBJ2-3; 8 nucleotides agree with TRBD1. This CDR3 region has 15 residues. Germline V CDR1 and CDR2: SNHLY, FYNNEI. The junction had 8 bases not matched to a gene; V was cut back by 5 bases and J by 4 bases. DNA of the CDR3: TGTGCCAGCAGTCTGGACAGGGCCGGCTCAGATACGCAGTATTTT. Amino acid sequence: CASSLDRAGSDTQYF.

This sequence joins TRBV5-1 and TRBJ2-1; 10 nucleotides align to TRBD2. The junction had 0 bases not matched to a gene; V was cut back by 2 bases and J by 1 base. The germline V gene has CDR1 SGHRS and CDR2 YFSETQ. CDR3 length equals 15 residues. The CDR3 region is CASSFSGGSYNEQFF. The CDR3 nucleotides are TGCGCCAGCAGCTTTAGCGGGGGGTCCTACAATGAGCAGTTCTTC.

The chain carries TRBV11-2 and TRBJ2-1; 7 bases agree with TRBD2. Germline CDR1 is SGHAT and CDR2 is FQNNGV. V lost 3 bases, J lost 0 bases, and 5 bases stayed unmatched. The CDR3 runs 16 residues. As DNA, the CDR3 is TGTGCCAGCAGCTTGGATCGCGGGAGCTCCTACAATGAGCAGTTCTTC. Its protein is CASSLDRGSSYNEQFF.

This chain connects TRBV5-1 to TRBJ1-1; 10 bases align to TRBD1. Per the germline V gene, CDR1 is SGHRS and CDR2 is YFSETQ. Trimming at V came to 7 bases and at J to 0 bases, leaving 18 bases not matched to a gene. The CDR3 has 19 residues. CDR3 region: CASRTRQGALKVLNTEAFF. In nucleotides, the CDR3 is TGCGCCAGCCGTACCCGACAGGGGGCGCTGAAAGTTTTGAACACTGAAGCTTTCTTT.

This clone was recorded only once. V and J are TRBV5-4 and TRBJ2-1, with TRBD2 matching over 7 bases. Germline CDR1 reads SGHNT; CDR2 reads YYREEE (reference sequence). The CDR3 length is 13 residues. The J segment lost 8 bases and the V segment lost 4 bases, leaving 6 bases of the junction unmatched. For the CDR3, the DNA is TGTGCCAGCAGCCCCGGACTAGATCATGAGCAGTTCTTC. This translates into CASSPGLDHEQFF.

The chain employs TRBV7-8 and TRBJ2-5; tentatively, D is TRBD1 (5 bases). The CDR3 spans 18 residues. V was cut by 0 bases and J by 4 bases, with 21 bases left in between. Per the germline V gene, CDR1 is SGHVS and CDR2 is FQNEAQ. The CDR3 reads CASSLAFVRGILGETQYF. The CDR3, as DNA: TGTGCCAGCAGCTTAGCTTTCGTAAGGGGCATCCTTGGAGAGACCCAGTACTTC.

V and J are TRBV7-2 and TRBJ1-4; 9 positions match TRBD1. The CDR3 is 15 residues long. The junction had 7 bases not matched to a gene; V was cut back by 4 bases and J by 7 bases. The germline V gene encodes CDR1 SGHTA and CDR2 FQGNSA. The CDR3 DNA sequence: TGTGCCAGCAGCTCCCCGGGACAGGGTACTGAAAAACTGTTTTTT. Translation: CASSSPGQGTEKLFF.